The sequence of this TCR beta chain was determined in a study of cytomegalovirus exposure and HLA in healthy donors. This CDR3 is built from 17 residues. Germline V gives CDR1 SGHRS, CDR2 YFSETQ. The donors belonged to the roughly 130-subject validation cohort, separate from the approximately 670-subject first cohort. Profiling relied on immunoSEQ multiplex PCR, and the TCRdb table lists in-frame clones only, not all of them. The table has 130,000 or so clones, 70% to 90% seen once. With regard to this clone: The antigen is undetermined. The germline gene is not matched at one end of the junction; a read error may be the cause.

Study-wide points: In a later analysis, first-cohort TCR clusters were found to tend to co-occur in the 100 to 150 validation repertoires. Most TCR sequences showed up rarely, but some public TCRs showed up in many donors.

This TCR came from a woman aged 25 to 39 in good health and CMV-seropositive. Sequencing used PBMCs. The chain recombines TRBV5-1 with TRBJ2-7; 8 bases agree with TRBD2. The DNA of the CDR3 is TGCGCCAGCAGATTGGGGAAGCGGGAGTTCCAAACCTACGAGCAGTACTTC. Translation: CASRLGKREFQTYEQYF.